Sequencing of this TCR beta chain was carried out in a study of T cell responses to AZD1222 COVID-19 vaccine. The overall study: The study pooled second doses at about 4 or about 12 weeks.

Notes on the study in general: The peak T cell response came first, and repertoires were sampled only after it. Along spike, vaccine-associated CD4 TCRs were found throughout, with dominance at 160-218 and 743-854.

A remark on this clone: What it binds is not known.

TCRdb's table, derived via immunoSEQ multiplex PCR, lists solely in-frame clones and lacks some. The table shows more than 150,000 clones, with just over 90% occurring only once. Germline assignment: CDR1 MNHEY and CDR2 SVGAGI. CDR3 length equals 16 residues. The V gene end was trimmed by 0 bases and the J gene end by 9 bases; junction bases not matched to a gene: 8. The sequencing here drew on peripheral blood, taken on day 0 of AZD1222 vaccination. V gene TRBV6-5 combines with J gene TRBJ2-1; the match to TRBD2 covers 10 bases. The source is an adult in good health. CDR3 in DNA: TGTGCCAGCAGTTACTCGGTTCCTAGCGGGAGTTTTGAGCAGTTCTTC. Translation gives CASSYSVPSGSFEQFF.